Listed below are T cell receptor beta chains from one sample, sequenced in a study of blood T cells in healthy people across ages. In TCRdb, the 5' RACE reads were re-called with MiXCR into one record per CDR3 protein. The sample has 2 million or so distinct CDR3 sequences, 49% seen once; the top ten hold over 2%. Sequencing used blood. The origin of the receptors is a woman in her 40s in good health. Each CDR3 is given with its conserved first and last residue. A D gene is named only where the DNA matches it firmly. Some rows mark clone size as missing; the rest say once, few, many or name a class of expanded clone.

D gene: .
J gene: TRBJ1-2
clone size: few
V gene: TRBV6-5
CDR3 protein: CASRRTRGSNYGYTF
CDR3 DNA: TGTGCCAGCAGACGAACCAGGGGTTCTAACTATGGCTACACCTTC

D gene: .
J gene: TRBJ2-1
clone size: few
V gene: TRBV20-1
CDR3 protein: CSASVDEQFF
CDR3 DNA: TGCAGTGCTAGTGTCGATGAGCAGTTCTTC

D gene: TRBD1
J gene: TRBJ1-2
clone size: .
V gene: TRBV5-1
CDR3 protein: CAGSPGRDRANYGYTF
CDR3 DNA: TGCGCCGGCAGCCCGGGGCGGGACAGAGCGAACTATGGCTACACCTTC

D gene: .
J gene: TRBJ1-2
clone size: few
V gene: TRBV20-1
CDR3 protein: CSARGPTEGVNYGYTF
CDR3 DNA: TGCAGTGCTAGAGGCCCCACGGAGGGGGTAAACTATGGCTACACCTTC

D gene: TRBD2
J gene: TRBJ2-3
clone size: .
V gene: TRBV11-2
CDR3 protein: CASSLDVAGGNTDTQYF
CDR3 DNA: TGTGCCAGCAGCTTAGATGTAGCGGGGGGAAACACAGATACGCAGTATTTT

D gene: .
J gene: TRBJ2-5
clone size: few
V gene: TRBV3-1
CDR3 protein: CASSQRTERVYQETQYF
CDR3 DNA: TGTGCCAGCAGCCAACGGACAGAGAGGGTGTACCAAGAGACCCAGTACTTC

D gene: .
J gene: TRBJ2-4
clone size: few
V gene: TRBV20-1
CDR3 protein: CSAPSPGLQNIQYF
CDR3 DNA: TGCAGTGCCCCCTCACCGGGGCTTCAAAACATTCAGTACTTC

D gene: .
J gene: TRBJ2-1
clone size: many
V gene: TRBV25-1
CDR3 protein: CASSRRKGNEQFF
CDR3 DNA: TGTGCCAGCAGTCGAAGAAAGGGGAATGAGCAGTTCTTC

D gene: .
J gene: TRBJ1-2
clone size: .
V gene: TRBV28
CDR3 protein: CASSLSGANGYTF
CDR3 DNA: TGTGCCAGCAGTTTGTCAGGGGCGAATGGCTACACCTTC

D gene: .
J gene: TRBJ1-2
clone size: .
V gene: TRBV29-1
CDR3 protein: CSSESGNGYIF
CDR3 DNA: TGCAGCTCTGAATCAGGGAATGGCTACATCTTC

D gene: .
J gene: TRBJ1-1
clone size: once
V gene: TRBV11-2
CDR3 protein: CASSVGRQRIAFF
CDR3 DNA: TGTGCCAGCAGCGTAGGTCGACAGAGGATTGCTTTCTTT

D gene: .
J gene: TRBJ2-3
clone size: .
V gene: TRBV6-2/TRBV6-3
CDR3 protein: CASSRQLATDTQYF
CDR3 DNA: TGTGCCAGCAGCCGACAGTTGGCCACAGATACGCAGTATTTT

D gene: .
J gene: TRBJ2-7
clone size: .
V gene: TRBV3-1
CDR3 protein: CASSQDRTASPYEQYF
CDR3 DNA: TGTGCCAGCAGCCAAGATAGGACTGCTTCTCCCTACGAGCAGTACTTC

D gene: .
J gene: TRBJ2-5
clone size: .
V gene: TRBV19
CDR3 protein: CASSWHKGETQYF
CDR3 DNA: TGTGCCAGTAGTTGGCACAAGGGAGAGACCCAGTACTTC

D gene: .
J gene: TRBJ2-7
clone size: .
V gene: TRBV7-9
CDR3 protein: CASERGDSYEQYF
CDR3 DNA: TGTGCCAGCGAGAGGGGGGACTCCTACGAGCAGTACTTC

D gene: .
J gene: TRBJ2-6
clone size: few
V gene: TRBV27
CDR3 protein: CASRSVSGANVLTF
CDR3 DNA: TGTGCATCGAGAAGCGTCTCTGGGGCCAACGTCCTGACTTTC

D gene: TRBD2
J gene: TRBJ2-3
clone size: .
V gene: TRBV4-1
CDR3 protein: CANSQGQAGASTDTQYF
CDR3 DNA: TGCGCCAACAGCCAAGGGCAAGCGGGGGCTAGCACAGATACGCAGTATTTT

D gene: .
J gene: TRBJ2-1
clone size: many
V gene: TRBV29-1
CDR3 protein: CSVGGDSHYNEQFF
CDR3 DNA: TGCAGCGTTGGGGGGGACAGTCACTACAATGAGCAGTTCTTC

D gene: .
J gene: TRBJ1-2
clone size: .
V gene: TRBV20-1
CDR3 protein: CSTLGGYGGYTF
CDR3 DNA: TGCAGTACCCTCGGGGGCTACGGCGGCTACACCTTC

D gene: TRBD2
J gene: TRBJ2-3
clone size: .
V gene: TRBV12-3/TRBV12-4
CDR3 protein: CASMGGGGSDTQYF
CDR3 DNA: TGTGCCAGCATGGGCGGGGGGGGTTCAGATACGCAGTATTTT

D gene: TRBD2
J gene: TRBJ2-3
clone size: .
V gene: TRBV24-1
CDR3 protein: CATSDYERGPNTQYF
CDR3 DNA: TGTGCCACCAGTGATTACGAGCGGGGGCCCAATACGCAGTATTTT